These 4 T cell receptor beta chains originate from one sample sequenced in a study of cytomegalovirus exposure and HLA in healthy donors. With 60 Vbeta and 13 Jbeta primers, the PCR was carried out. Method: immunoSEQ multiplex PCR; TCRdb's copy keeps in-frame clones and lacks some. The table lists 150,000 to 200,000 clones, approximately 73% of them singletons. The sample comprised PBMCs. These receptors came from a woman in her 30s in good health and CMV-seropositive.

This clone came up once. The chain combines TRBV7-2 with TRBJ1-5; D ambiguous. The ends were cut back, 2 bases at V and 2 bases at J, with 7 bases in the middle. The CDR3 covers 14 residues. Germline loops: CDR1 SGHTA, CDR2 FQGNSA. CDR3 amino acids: CASSLREGNQPQHF. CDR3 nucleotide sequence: TGTGCCAGCAGCTTACGGGAGGGCAATCAGCCCCAGCATTTT.

The CDR3 region has the DNA TGTGCCAGCAGCTTGGAGGGACTCCAGCCCCAGCATTTT. This gives the protein CASSLEGLQPQHF. The J gene is TRBJ1-5, the V gene TRBV7-2; TRBD1 might be the D (5 bases). The V gene's germline CDR1 is SGHTA and CDR2 FQGNSA. Trimming removed 3 bases from V and 7 bases from J, with 10 bases in between. This CDR3 is built from 13 residues.

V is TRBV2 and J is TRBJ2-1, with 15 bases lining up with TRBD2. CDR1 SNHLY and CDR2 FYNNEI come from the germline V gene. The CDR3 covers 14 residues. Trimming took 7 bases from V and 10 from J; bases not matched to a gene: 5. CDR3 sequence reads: CASTGTSGGLEQFF. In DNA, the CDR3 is TGTGCCAGCACCGGGACTAGCGGGGGGCTGGAGCAGTTCTTC.

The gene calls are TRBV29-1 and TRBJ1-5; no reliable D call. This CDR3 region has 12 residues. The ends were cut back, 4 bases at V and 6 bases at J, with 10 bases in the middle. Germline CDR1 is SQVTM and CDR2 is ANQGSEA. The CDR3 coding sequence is TGCAGCGTTGGAGGGTTCGGTCAGCCCCAGCATTTT. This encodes CSVGGFGQPQHF.